The present T cell receptor beta chain was sequenced within a study of cytomegalovirus exposure and HLA in healthy donors. Study-wide results and caveats: The later analysis indicated that the majority of CMV-associated TCR beta chains appeared HLA-restricted. The study found most TCR sequences rare, yet found some public TCRs in many donors. For cytomegalovirus status, the classifier reportedly gave diagnoses with high specificity and sensitivity. Further analysis, carried out later, found HLA-associated TCR beta chains more clonally expanded than equally common other chains.

Primers included in the PCR were 60 Vbeta and 13 Jbeta primers. Produced via immunoSEQ multiplex PCR; TCRdb's table is partial and in-frame only. The sample lists more than 150,000 clones; 75% to 80% were seen once. Germline lookup yields CDR1 MDHEN and CDR2 SYDVKM. The V and J ends lost 6 bases and 5 bases respectively, with 14 bases between them. The CDR3 length is 14 residues. Note on this clone: The antigen is undetermined.

The chain recombines TRBV28 with TRBJ1-5, with a possible D match to TRBD1 (6 bases). Material for sequencing was PBMCs. This sequence was found in a woman in her 30s in good health and CMV-seropositive. The CDR3 DNA reads TGTGCCAGCAGCCCACAGGGCACCTATCAGCCCCAGCATTTT. Translating gives CASSPQGTYQPQHF.